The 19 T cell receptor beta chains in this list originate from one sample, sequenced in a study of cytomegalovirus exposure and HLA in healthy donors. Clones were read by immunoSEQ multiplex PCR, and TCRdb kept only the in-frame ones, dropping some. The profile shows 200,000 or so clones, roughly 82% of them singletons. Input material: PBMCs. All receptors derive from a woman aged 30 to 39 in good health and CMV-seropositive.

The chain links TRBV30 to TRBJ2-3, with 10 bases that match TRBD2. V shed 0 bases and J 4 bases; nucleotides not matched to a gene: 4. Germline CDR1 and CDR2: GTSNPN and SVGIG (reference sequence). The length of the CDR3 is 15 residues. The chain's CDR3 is CAWSVLAGAADTQYF. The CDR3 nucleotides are TGTGCCTGGAGTGTCCTAGCGGGAGCCGCAGATACGCAGTATTTT.

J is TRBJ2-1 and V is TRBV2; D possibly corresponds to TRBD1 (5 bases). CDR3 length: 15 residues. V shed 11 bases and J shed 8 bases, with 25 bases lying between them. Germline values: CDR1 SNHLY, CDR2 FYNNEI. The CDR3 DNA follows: TGTGCCGGCCAGAGAGGACACGGGCGAGGCGATGAGCAGTTCTTC. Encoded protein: CAGQRGHGRGDEQFF.

DNA for the CDR3: TGTGCCAGCTCACCGAGCGGAGTGAACAATCAGCCCCAGCATTTT. It codes for CASSPSGVNNQPQHF. J is TRBJ1-5 and V is TRBV18; D remains unclear. V lost 3 bases and J 3 bases, leaving 12 bases between the germline ends. Per the germline V gene, CDR1 is KGHSH and CDR2 is LQKENI. This CDR3 is 15 amino acids long.

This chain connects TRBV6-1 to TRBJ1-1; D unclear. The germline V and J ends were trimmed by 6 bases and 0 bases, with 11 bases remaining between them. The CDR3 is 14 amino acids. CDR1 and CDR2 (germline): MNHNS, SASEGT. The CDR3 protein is CASSPDFMNTEAFF. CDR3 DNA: TGTGCCAGCAGCCCAGACTTCATGAACACTGAAGCTTTCTTT.

The CDR3 nucleotides are TGTGCCAGCAGCTTTACAGGAAGGGAGCAGTACTTC. As protein: CASSFTGREQYF. The chain couples TRBV7-9 to TRBJ2-7, with a weak D call TRBD1 (5 bases). V lost 3 bases and J lost 7, with 10 bases in between. The CDR3 is made up of 12 amino acids. CDR1 is SEHNR and CDR2 is FQNEAQ in the germline V gene (reference sequence).

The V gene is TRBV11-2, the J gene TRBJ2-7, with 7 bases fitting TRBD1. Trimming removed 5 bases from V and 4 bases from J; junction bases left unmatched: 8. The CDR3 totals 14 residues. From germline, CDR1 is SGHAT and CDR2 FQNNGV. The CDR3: CASSVTGLGYEQYF. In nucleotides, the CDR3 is TGTGCCAGCAGCGTGACAGGGCTTGGATACGAGCAGTACTTC.

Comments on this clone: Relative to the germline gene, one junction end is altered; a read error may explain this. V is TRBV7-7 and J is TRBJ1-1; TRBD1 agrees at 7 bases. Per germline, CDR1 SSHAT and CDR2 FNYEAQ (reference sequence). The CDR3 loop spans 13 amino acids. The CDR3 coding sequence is TGTGCTAGCAGCCTACGACAGGGCACTGAAGCTTTCTTT. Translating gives CASSLRQGTEAFF. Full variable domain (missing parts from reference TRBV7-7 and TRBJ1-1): GAGVSQSPRYKVTKRGQDVTLRCDPISSHATLYWYQQALGQGPEFLTYFNYEAQPDKSGLPSDRFSAERPEGSISTLTIQRTEQRDSAMYRCASSLRQGTEAFFGQGTRLTVV.

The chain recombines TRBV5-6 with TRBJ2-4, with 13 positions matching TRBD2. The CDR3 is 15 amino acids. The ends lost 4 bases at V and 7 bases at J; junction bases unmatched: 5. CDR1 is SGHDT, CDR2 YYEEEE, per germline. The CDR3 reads CASSPGLAGINIQYF. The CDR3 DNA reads TGTGCCAGCAGCCCGGGACTAGCGGGAATTAACATTCAGTACTTC.

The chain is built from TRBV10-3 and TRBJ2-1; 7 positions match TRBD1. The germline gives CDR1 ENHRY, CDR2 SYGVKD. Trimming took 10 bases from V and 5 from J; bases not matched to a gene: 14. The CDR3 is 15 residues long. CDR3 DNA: TGTGCCACCACAAACCGGGACAGAGCAGACAATGAGCAGTTCTTC. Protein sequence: CATTNRDRADNEQFF.

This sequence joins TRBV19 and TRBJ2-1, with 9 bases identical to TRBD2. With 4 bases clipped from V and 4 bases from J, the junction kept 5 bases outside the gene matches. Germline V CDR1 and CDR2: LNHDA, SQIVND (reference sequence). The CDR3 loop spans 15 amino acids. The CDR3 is CASSRAGGPYNEQFF. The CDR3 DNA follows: TGTGCCAGTAGTAGAGCGGGGGGACCTTACAATGAGCAGTTCTTC.

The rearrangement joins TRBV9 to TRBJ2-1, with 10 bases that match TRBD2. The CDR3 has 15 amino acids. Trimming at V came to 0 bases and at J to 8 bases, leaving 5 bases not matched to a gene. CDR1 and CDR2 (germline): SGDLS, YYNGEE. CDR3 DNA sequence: TGTGCCAGCAGCGTAGTGGGGACTAGCGTGGATGAGCAGTTCTTC. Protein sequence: CASSVVGTSVDEQFF.

This CDR3 reads CSAGEGSLNEQFF. CDR3 DNA: TGCAGCGCGGGTGAGGGTTCCTTGAATGAGCAGTTCTTC. The rearrangement links TRBV29-1 to TRBJ2-1, with a weak D call TRBD2 (5 bases). Trimming shortened V by 7 bases and J by 7 bases, and 17 bases separated the two germline ends. In germline, CDR1 is SQVTM, CDR2 ANQGSEA. The CDR3 consists of 13 residues.

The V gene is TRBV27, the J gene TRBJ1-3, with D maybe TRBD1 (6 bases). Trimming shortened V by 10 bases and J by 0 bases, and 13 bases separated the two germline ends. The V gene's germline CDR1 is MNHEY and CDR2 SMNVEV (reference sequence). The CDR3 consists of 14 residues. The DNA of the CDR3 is TGTGCCACCAAAACAGGGTCCTCTGGAAACACCATATATTTT. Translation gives CATKTGSSGNTIYF.

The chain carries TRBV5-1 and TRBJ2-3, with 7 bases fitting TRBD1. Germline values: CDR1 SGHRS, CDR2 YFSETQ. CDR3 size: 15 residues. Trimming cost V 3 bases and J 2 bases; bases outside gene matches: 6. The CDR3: CASSSRQGYTDTQYF. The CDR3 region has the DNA TGCGCCAGCAGCTCCCGACAGGGATACACAGATACGCAGTATTTT.

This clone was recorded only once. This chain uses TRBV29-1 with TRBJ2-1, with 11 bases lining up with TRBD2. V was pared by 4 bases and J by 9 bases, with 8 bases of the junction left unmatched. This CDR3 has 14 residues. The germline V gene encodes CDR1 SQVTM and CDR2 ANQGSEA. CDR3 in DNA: TGCAGCGTTGGGGGCACGACTAGCGGGATTGAGCAGTTCTTC. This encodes CSVGGTTSGIEQFF.

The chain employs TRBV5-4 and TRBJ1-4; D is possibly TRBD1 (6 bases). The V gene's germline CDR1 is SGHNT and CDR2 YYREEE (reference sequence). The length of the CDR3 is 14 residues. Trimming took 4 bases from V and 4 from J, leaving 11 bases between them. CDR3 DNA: TGTGCCAGCAGCGCGCAGGGGCTTAATGAAAAACTGTTTTTT. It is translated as CASSAQGLNEKLFF.

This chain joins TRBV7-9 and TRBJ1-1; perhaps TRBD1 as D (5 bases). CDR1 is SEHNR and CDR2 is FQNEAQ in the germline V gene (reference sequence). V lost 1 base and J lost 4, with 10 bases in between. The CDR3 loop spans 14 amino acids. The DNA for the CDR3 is TGTGCCAGCAGCTTAGAGGGGTTAGGCACTGAAGCTTTCTTT. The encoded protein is CASSLEGLGTEAFF.

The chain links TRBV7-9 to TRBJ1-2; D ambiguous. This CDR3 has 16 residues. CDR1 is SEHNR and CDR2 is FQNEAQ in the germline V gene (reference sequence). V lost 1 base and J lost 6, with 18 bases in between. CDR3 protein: CASSLGPGRRDDGYTF. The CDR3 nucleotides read TGTGCCAGCAGCTTAGGTCCGGGCAGGAGGGATGATGGCTACACCTTC.

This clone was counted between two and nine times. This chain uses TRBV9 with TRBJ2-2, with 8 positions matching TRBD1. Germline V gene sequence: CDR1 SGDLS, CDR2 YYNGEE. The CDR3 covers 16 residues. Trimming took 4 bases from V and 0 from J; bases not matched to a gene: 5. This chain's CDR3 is CASSRQGTANTGELFF. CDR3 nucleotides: TGTGCCAGCAGCCGACAGGGGACGGCGAACACCGGGGAGCTGTTTTTT.